One T cell receptor (beta chain) is described in this entry. Its cognate antigen has yet to be identified. The input lacks base qualities; no much larger clone sits a single base away. Set within a cohort of healthcare workers in London, UK, this nested case-control study involved weekly PCR testing of nasopharyngeal swabs along with blood sampling. Healthcare workers were recruited during the week of the UK lockdown, between 23 and 31 March 2020, and followed weekly for up to roughly 15 weeks. The method was 5' RACE. This sample was sequenced with a NextSeq 500. In the TCR library protocol, unique molecular identifiers were attached to individual cDNA molecules to correct for PCR bias and sequencing error. TCR alpha and beta chains were both sequenced, and the abundances of alpha and beta sequences in each sample were closely correlated with each other. Per the original workflow: V gene, J gene and CDR3 annotation of TCR sequences was performed with Decombinator V4. Expanded TCRs were defined as changing significantly between any two time points under a Poisson model with p below 0.0001. TCR abundances were normalised to the total number of TCRs sequenced per sample and were expressed as counts per million. TRAV1-2 paired with TRAJ12, TRAJ20 or TRAJ33 defined MAIT TCRs, while TRAV10 paired with TRAJ18 defined iNKT TCRs. VDJdb, accessed 1 November 2021, was searched for CMV, EBV and SARS-CoV-2 annotated TCRs, with TCRs annotated for multiple antigens excluded. The raw public data were reprocessed by TCRdb itself: fastp quality trimming at Q25, MiXCR clonotype calling, in-frame beta chains only. Rows are combined by CDR3 protein, so each entry shows the most common genes and DNA. The V and J calls were determined by TCRdb, not by the authors. This sample is represented by fewer than 100,000 distinct CDR3 sequences; 15% to 20% of them were singletons. The top ten hold 2.9% of the sample.

This sample was included in a study of early T cells in non-severe SARS-CoV-2 infection (dated by TCRdb to 2020 to 2023). Context from the whole study: Because TCR sequencing was done on bulk RNA from unsorted whole blood, the alpha and beta chains could not be paired.

The CDR3 starts with the cysteine, ends with the phenylalanine, and has 19 residues. Of all the DNA, just the CDR3 is kept, 57 bases in frame from base 1. Trimming takes 4 bases off V and 2 bases off J; junction bases not matched to a gene: 9. In the germline V gene, CDR1 corresponds to SGDLS and CDR2 to YYNGEE. Broad study findings and their caveats: VDJdb matching was skewed toward anti-spike CD8 responses, so virus-specific expansions were likely underestimated and private and CD4 specificities were missed.

The rearrangement joined TRBV9 to TRBJ2-1, and TRBD2 aligns with 16 junction nucleotides. This clonotype was obtained from an adult who was a healthcare worker with PCR-confirmed SARS-CoV-2 infection or an uninfected control (not recorded which). Sequences were obtained from whole blood. In nucleotide form, the sequence is TGTGCCAGCAGCCCGCTTGCCGGGACTAGCGGGGGGGCCTACAATGAGCAGTTCTTC. Its protein is CASSPLAGTSGGAYNEQFF.